The 16 T cell receptor beta chains below come from one sample, sequenced in a study of T cells after yellow fever vaccination (dated by TCRdb to the late 2010s). The sample's treatment or condition label, decoded: live attenuated yellow fever vaccine strain. Library method: 5' RACE. Sequenced on an Illumina NovaSeq 6000. TCRdb trimmed public reads at Q25 via fastp, called clones via MiXCR and kept in-frame beta chains. Each CDR3 protein appears once, grouped with its most common genes and DNA. This sample has more than 300,000 distinct CDR3 sequences in its table, and roughly a tenth of those were observed once. The leading ten clones occupy about 3% of the sample. The sample here was CD4+ T cells sorted from PBMCs, taken 45 days after the yellow fever booster vaccination. These receptors were taken from a man between 18 and 35 years old who received the YFV17D yellow fever vaccine.

This clonotype was detected only a few times. The chain carries TRBV9 and TRBJ1-3; TRBD1 matches 8 bases. Germline V gives CDR1 SGDLS, CDR2 YYNGEE. The CDR3 loop spans 15 amino acids. V was clipped by 3 bases and J by 8 bases; unmatched bases: 10. Here the CDR3 DNA reads TGTGCCAGCAGCGCCCTTCAGGGGGCGGTTGACACCATATATTTT. It is translated as CASSALQGAVDTIYF.

The gene calls are TRBV19 and TRBJ2-5, with 7 bases identical to TRBD1. Germline V gene data show CDR1 as LNHDA and CDR2 as SQIVND (reference sequence). Trimming removed 9 bases from V and 0 bases from J; junction bases left unmatched: 4. The CDR3 totals 13 residues. The DNA for the CDR3 is TGTGCCAGCGGACAGGTGTACCAAGAGACCCAGTACTTC. It codes for CASGQVYQETQYF. Complete variable domain (other parts from reference TRBV19 and TRBJ2-5): DGGITQSPKYLFRKEGQNVTLSCEQNLNHDAMYWYRQDPGQGLRLIYYSQIVNDFQKGDIAEGYSVSREKKESFPLTVTSAQKNPTAFYLCASGQVYQETQYFGPGTRLLVL.

The chain uses TRBV4-3 and TRBJ1-1, with 11 bases identical to TRBD1. CDR1 and CDR2 from the germline V gene are LGHNA and YSLEER. J gave up 0 bases and V 0 bases, and 3 bases lay outside the gene matches. CDR3 length: 17 amino acids. CDR3 in amino acids: CASSQDGTGGLNTEAFF. CDR3 coding DNA: TGCGCCAGCAGCCAAGACGGGACAGGGGGTCTGAACACTGAAGCTTTCTTT.

CDR3 in amino acids: CAWRQGANTGELFF. The CDR3 coding sequence is TGTGCCTGGAGACAGGGGGCGAACACCGGGGAGCTGTTTTTT. The chain couples TRBV30 to TRBJ2-2, with 8 nucleotides matching TRBD1. Losses at the gene ends were 3 bases for V and 0 bases for J; bases not matched to a gene: 0. Germline values: CDR1 GTSNPN, CDR2 SVGIG (reference sequence). This CDR3 comprises 14 residues.

This clonotype has only a few counts. This chain links TRBV20-1 with TRBJ2-3, with 7 bases that match TRBD1. CDR1 is DFQATT, CDR2 SNEGSKA, per germline (reference sequence). There are 17 residues in the CDR3. The V gene end was trimmed by 2 bases and the J gene end by 2 bases; junction bases not matched to a gene: 13. The CDR3 reads CSARPRQGLGNTDTQYF. In DNA, the CDR3 is TGCAGTGCTAGACCTCGACAGGGTTTGGGCAACACAGATACGCAGTATTTT.

This clonotype was counted many times. The V and J genes are TRBV19 and TRBJ2-1; 13 bases are shared with TRBD2. V was pared by 3 bases and J by 13 bases, with 3 bases of the junction left unmatched. CDR1 and CDR2 from the germline V gene are LNHDA and SQIVND (reference sequence). The CDR3 contains 13 residues. The CDR3 spells CASSMGLAGTQFF. The CDR3, as DNA: TGTGCCAGTAGTATGGGACTAGCGGGGACTCAGTTCTTC.

This clonotype has only a few counts. V usage is TRBV28 and J usage is TRBJ2-1; D call uncertain. Trimming cost V 6 bases and J 6 bases, with 12 bases left between them. The CDR3 is 13 amino acids. CDR1 is MDHEN and CDR2 is SYDVKM in the germline V gene. The CDR3: CASSSPLSNEQFF. Here the CDR3 DNA reads TGTGCCAGCAGCTCCCCCCTGAGCAATGAGCAGTTCTTC.

This clonotype was recorded a few times. The chain combines TRBV7-8 with TRBJ2-7, with unresolved D. Germline CDR1 is SGHVS and CDR2 is FQNEAQ. V was trimmed by 8 bases and J by 1 base, leaving 12 bases between them. The CDR3 extends over 13 amino acids. This chain's CDR3 is CASGRPISYEQYF. For the CDR3, the DNA is TGTGCCAGCGGCCGCCCAATTTCCTACGAGCAGTACTTC.

The V call is TRBV7-9, the J call TRBJ2-7; D is uncertain. Looked up from germline, CDR1 is SEHNR and CDR2 is FQNEAQ (reference sequence). V shed 1 base and J shed 7 bases, with 8 bases lying between them. CDR3 length equals 12 residues. CDR3 protein: CASSLVNREQYV. DNA for the CDR3: TGTGCCAGCAGCTTAGTCAATAGGGAGCAGTACGTC.

The V and J genes are TRBV9 and TRBJ2-3; D possibly uses TRBD1 or TRBD2 (5 bases each). This CDR3 has 16 amino acids. The germline CDR1 and CDR2 sequences are SGDLS and YYNGEE. The V gene lost 0 bases and the J gene lost 5 bases, with 16 bases spanning the gap. The CDR3 DNA reads TGTGCCAGCAGCGTAGCTGAGAGGGGTGGAGGAGATACGCAGTATTTT. It encodes CASSVAERGGGDTQYF.

The sample holds one count of this clonotype. J is TRBJ2-7 and V is TRBV9, with TRBD1 as a possible D gene (6 bases). This CDR3 contains 14 residues. The ends were cut back, 3 bases at V and 6 bases at J, with 16 bases in the middle. The germline V gene encodes CDR1 SGDLS and CDR2 YYNGEE. CDR3 loop: CASSAQGRPREQYF. The CDR3 region has the DNA TGTGCCAGCAGCGCACAGGGTCGGCCTCGCGAGCAGTACTTC.

This clonotype has a count of ten or more. This sequence joins TRBV6-6 and TRBJ2-1; TRBD1 is a possible D gene (6 bases). Trimming shortened V by 6 bases and J by 5 bases, and 11 bases separated the two germline ends. Germline CDR1 is MNHNY and CDR2 is SVGAGI (reference sequence). The CDR3 loop spans 13 amino acids. The CDR3 region is CASSGTPHNEQFF. CDR3 DNA: TGTGCCAGCAGCGGGACACCCCACAATGAGCAGTTCTTC.

The sample holds a few counts of this clonotype. The chain has TRBV20-1 and TRBJ2-1; no clear D gene. V lost 3 bases, J lost 9 bases, and 12 bases lay in between. The CDR3 has 12 residues. CDR1 DFQATT and CDR2 SNEGSKA come from the germline V gene (reference sequence). The CDR3 sequence: CSASRRWGEQFF. In DNA, the CDR3 is TGCAGTGCTAGCAGGCGGTGGGGTGAGCAGTTCTTC.

This clonotype was picked up many times. V gene TRBV4-3 combines with J gene TRBJ2-7, with D tentatively TRBD1 (6 bases). Trimming removed 0 bases from V and 4 bases from J, with 16 bases in between. Per the germline V gene, CDR1 is LGHNA and CDR2 is YSLEER. CDR3 length: 16 amino acids. The CDR3 reads CASSQDLETGRYEQYF. CDR3 DNA sequence: TGCGCCAGCAGCCAAGATCTAGAGACAGGAAGGTACGAGCAGTACTTC.

The chain combines TRBV4-2 with TRBJ2-5; 8 bases match TRBD2. Germline V gives CDR1 LGHNA, CDR2 YNFKEQ. The CDR3 totals 17 residues. V shed 0 bases and J 4 bases; nucleotides not matched to a gene: 10. The CDR3 region has the DNA TGTGCCAGCAGCCAAGAAGCCGGGGGGGCCCTCGGAGAGACCCAGTACTTC. This encodes CASSQEAGGALGETQYF.

This clonotype was seen a handful of times. V gene TRBV10-3 combines with J gene TRBJ1-6; 9 bases match TRBD1. Germline assignment: CDR1 ENHRY and CDR2 SYGVKD. This CDR3 is 13 amino acids long. The J segment lost 6 bases and the V segment lost 8 bases, leaving 2 bases of the junction unmatched. The CDR3, as DNA: TGTGCCATCGGACAGGGGATTAATTCACCCCTCCACTTT. As protein: CAIGQGINSPLHF.